Listed below are T cell receptor beta chains from one sample, sequenced in a study of T cells in Graves' hyperthyroidism and ophthalmopathy. TCRdb independently ran MiXCR on the multiplex PCR reads; one entry per CDR3 protein. The sample has 660,000 or so distinct CDR3 sequences; less than 25% are singletons. The sequenced material came from blood. These receptors came from a man under 40 with Graves' ophthalmopathy. Both conserved end residues are part of each CDR3. D genes are given only for firm matches. Expanded clones get a size class; other rows say once, few or many, or leave the size out.

V	J	D	size	CDR3	DNA
TRBV14	TRBJ1-6	NA	NA	CASSQDLARASPLHF	TGTGCCAGCAGCCAAGATCTCGCACGGGCCTCACCCCTCCACTTT
TRBV6-1	TRBJ2-1	NA	NA	CASSRRGGYGFF	TGTGCCAGCAGTCGAAGGGGGGGTTATGGGTTCTTC
TRBV20-1	TRBJ1-1	NA	NA	CSARDPDSGDTEAFF	TGCAGTGCTAGGGATCCCGACAGCGGGGACACTGAAGCTTTCTTT
TRBV9	TRBJ1-6	NA	many	CASSEDSFSPLHF	TGTGCCAGCAGCGAGGACAGTTTTTCACCCCTCCACTTT
TRBV12-3/TRBV12-4	TRBJ1-1	NA	many	CASTALYGDLNTEAFF	TGTGCCAGCACTGCCCTATATGGGGATCTGAACACTGAAGCTTTCTTT
TRBV2	TRBJ1-2	NA	NA	CASNLGADGYTF	TGTGCCAGCAATCTGGGGGCGGACGGCTACACCTTC
TRBV28	TRBJ1-1	NA	many	CASSSPTEAFF	TGTGCCAGCAGTTCACCCACTGAAGCTTTCTTT
TRBV4-3	TRBJ2-3	TRBD2	NA	CASSQEWYTSGSTDTQYF	TGCGCCAGCAGCCAAGAGTGGTATACTAGCGGAAGCACAGATACGCAGTATTTT
TRBV3-1	TRBJ2-7	TRBD2	few	CASSQGWGLAAYEQYF	TGTGCCAGCAGCCAAGGCTGGGGACTAGCGGCTTACGAGCAGTACTTC
TRBV10-3	TRBJ1-1	NA	NA	CAISESRENTEAFF	TGTGCCATCAGTGAGTCGAGGGAGAACACTGAAGCTTTCTTT
TRBV11-2	TRBJ1-1	NA	many	CASKEGEMNTEAFF	TGTGCCAGCAAAGAGGGGGAAATGAACACTGAAGCTTTCTTT
TRBV28	TRBJ2-7	NA	many	CASSLGLSETTYEQYF	TGTGCCAGCAGTCTTGGGTTGAGCGAGACTACCTACGAGCAGTACTTC
TRBV29-1	TRBJ2-7	TRBD2	NA	CSVGRAGDEQYF	TGCAGCGTTGGTAGGGCGGGAGACGAGCAGTACTTC
TRBV4-3	TRBJ2-5	NA	NA	CASSLWMGQETQYF	TGCGCCAGCAGCCTCTGGATGGGACAAGAGACCCAGTACTTC
TRBV4-2	TRBJ2-2	NA	few	CASSQVAPLNTGELFF	TGTGCCAGCAGCCAAGTCGCGCCGCTGAACACCGGGGAGCTGTTTTTT
TRBV7-9	TRBJ2-2	NA	NA	CASSQFDTGELFF	TGTGCCAGCAGCCAATTCGATACCGGGGAGCTGTTTTTT
TRBV5-1	TRBJ2-1	NA	NA	CASSVDFDSGSYNEQFF	TGTGCCAGCAGCGTAGATTTCGACAGCGGTTCCTACAATGAGCAGTTCTTC
TRBV20-1	TRBJ2-7	NA	many	CSASSGGKPTDEQYF	TGCAGTGCTAGTTCAGGCGGGAAGCCGACAGACGAGCAGTACTTC
TRBV2	TRBJ2-5	NA	NA	CASSERGEETQYF	TGTGCCAGCAGTGAGCGCGGGGAAGAGACCCAGTACTTC
TRBV30	TRBJ2-6	TRBD2	few	CACRAGGRSGANVLTF	TGTGCCTGCCGGGCGGGGGGACGCTCTGGGGCCAACGTCCTGACTTTC
TRBV11-2	TRBJ1-5	NA	many	CASSRQWNQPQHF	TGTGCCAGCAGCCGACAGTGGAATCAGCCCCAGCATTTT
TRBV7-9	TRBJ2-1	NA	few	CASSLFQGSSYNEQFF	TGTGCCAGCAGCTTATTTCAGGGAAGCTCCTACAATGAGCAGTTCTTC
TRBV6-5	TRBJ2-7	NA	NA	CASSYTRRVAGREQYF	TGTGCCAGCAGTTACACCCGAAGGGTCGCCGGTCGCGAGCAGTACTTC
TRBV27	TRBJ1-4	NA	NA	CASSPLTGRVPTNEKLFF	TGTGCCAGCAGTCCCCTGACAGGAAGGGTCCCAACTAATGAAAAACTGTTTTTT
TRBV7-8	TRBJ2-2	NA	NA	CASSLVVGAAEDTGELFF	TGTGCCAGCAGCTTAGTAGTTGGGGCCGCCGAGGACACCGGGGAGCTGTTTTTT
TRBV6-1	TRBJ1-4	TRBD1	few	CASTGQGKLFF	TGTGCCAGCACAGGACAGGGAAAACTGTTTTTT
TRBV20-1	TRBJ2-1	TRBD2	few	CSATPSGRGSYNEQFF	TGCAGTGCTACTCCGAGCGGGAGAGGGTCCTACAATGAGCAGTTCTTC
TRBV4-3	TRBJ2-3	NA	NA	CASSQEGRGTGGPTDTQYF	TGCGCCAGCAGCCAAGAAGGAAGAGGGACTGGCGGGCCCACAGATACGCAGTATTTT
TRBV5-1	TRBJ2-1	NA	many	CASSLEPGLYNEQFF	TGCGCCAGCAGCTTGGAACCTGGTCTCTACAATGAGCAGTTCTTC
TRBV7-2	TRBJ2-1	TRBD2	NA	CASSIISGSVYNEQFF	TGTGCCAGCAGTATTATAAGCGGGAGCGTCTACAATGAGCAGTTCTTC
TRBV4-2	TRBJ2-5	NA	few	CASSQSRQETQYF	TGTGCCAGCAGCCAAAGCAGACAAGAGACCCAGTACTTC
TRBV5-8	TRBJ2-7	TRBD1	few	CASSSFLDSDRDPGEQYF	TGTGCCAGCAGCTCCTTCCTCGATTCCGACAGGGATCCGGGCGAGCAGTACTTC
TRBV29-1	TRBJ2-1	TRBD2	few	CSAGTSGREDEQFF	TGCAGCGCCGGGACTAGCGGGAGGGAAGATGAGCAGTTCTTC
TRBV20-1	TRBJ2-5	NA	NA	CSAVKRAPQETQYF	TGCAGTGCTGTTAAGCGGGCTCCCCAAGAGACCCAGTACTTC